This is a list of T cell receptor beta chains from one sample in a study of blood T cells in healthy people across ages. TCRdb reprocessed the 5' RACE reads via MiXCR and lists one record per CDR3 protein. This table has over a million distinct CDR3 sequences, under 30% appearing once. These data are also associated with another study on T cells of mothers and their children.

Material for sequencing was blood. The origin of the receptors is a girl aged 2-10 years in good health. The CDR3 runs from the conserved cysteine through the conserved F or W. Fields, in order: V gene, clone size, D gene, J gene, CDR3 length, CDR3 protein, CDR3 DNA. A D gene is named only where the DNA matches it firmly. Not all rows give a size; the values are once, few, many and, for expanded clones, a class.

V: TRBV28
size: NA
D: TRBD1
J: TRBJ2-2
length: 15
CDR3: CASFRGQGNTGELFF
DNA: TGTGCCAGTTTTCGGGGACAGGGCAACACCGGGGAGCTGTTTTTT

V: TRBV24-1
size: NA
D: NA
J: TRBJ2-3
length: 17
CDR3: CATRDLAISSSTDTQYF
DNA: TGTGCCACCCGTGATTTAGCGATATCGTCTAGCACAGATACGCAGTATTTT

V: TRBV7-7
size: NA
D: TRBD1
J: TRBJ2-5
length: 12
CDR3: CASSLGQVDQYF
DNA: TGTGCTAGCAGCTTGGGACAGGTCGACCAGTACTTC

V: TRBV4-3
size: NA
D: TRBD2
J: TRBJ2-3
length: 17
CDR3: CASSPMKGLDLADTQYF
DNA: TGCGCCAGCAGCCCTATGAAGGGACTAGATTTGGCGGATACGCAGTATTTT

V: TRBV27
size: NA
D: TRBD1
J: TRBJ2-7
length: 13
CDR3: CASRRTGAYEQYF
DNA: TGTGCCAGCAGAAGGACAGGGGCCTACGAGCAGTACTTC

V: TRBV6-2/TRBV6-3
size: NA
D: TRBD1
J: TRBJ2-3
length: 16
CDR3: CASSYFPGQGADTQYF
DNA: TGTGCCAGCAGTTACTTTCCGGGACAGGGGGCGGATACGCAGTATTTT

V: TRBV7-8
size: NA
D: NA
J: TRBJ2-5
length: 11
CDR3: CATSILETQYF
DNA: TGTGCCACCTCAATCTTGGAGACCCAGTACTTC

V: TRBV2
size: NA
D: TRBD2
J: TRBJ2-5
length: 15
CDR3: CASSRTGTREETQYF
DNA: TGTGCCAGCAGTCGCACCGGGACTAGGGAAGAGACCCAGTACTTC

V: TRBV6-1
size: NA
D: TRBD2
J: TRBJ2-1
length: 15
CDR3: CASSVYAGVANEQFF
DNA: TGTGCCAGCAGTGTCTACGCGGGAGTGGCGAATGAGCAGTTCTTC

V: TRBV28
size: few
D: TRBD1
J: TRBJ1-2
length: 13
CDR3: CASSKGQIYGYTF
DNA: TGTGCCAGTTCCAAGGGACAGATCTATGGCTACACCTTC

V: TRBV10-3
size: NA
D: TRBD2
J: TRBJ2-5
length: 15
CDR3: CAIRVSLADQETQYF
DNA: TGTGCCATCAGGGTTTCACTAGCGGATCAAGAGACCCAGTACTTC

V: TRBV19
size: NA
D: TRBD1
J: TRBJ1-2
length: 15
CDR3: CASSRSSGTGHGYTF
DNA: TGTGCCAGTAGCCGATCAAGTGGGACAGGGCATGGCTACACCTTC

V: TRBV6-2/TRBV6-3
size: few
D: NA
J: TRBJ2-7
length: 15
CDR3: CASALHRERLTEQYF
DNA: TGTGCCAGCGCACTCCATCGGGAGAGGCTCACCGAGCAGTACTTC

V: TRBV7-6
size: few
D: NA
J: TRBJ2-7
length: 12
CDR3: CASSSANYEQYF
DNA: TGTGCCAGCAGCTCTGCCAACTACGAGCAGTACTTC

V: TRBV20-1
size: many
D: TRBD1
J: TRBJ2-5
length: 15
CDR3: CSAKTLWGLDRAQYF
DNA: TGCAGTGCGAAGACCCTGTGGGGGCTCGACAGGGCCCAGTACTTC

V: TRBV24-1
size: many
D: NA
J: TRBJ1-2
length: 13
CDR3: CATSDPDSYGYTF
DNA: TGTGCCACCAGTGACCCGGACAGCTATGGCTACACCTTC

V: TRBV10-3
size: NA
D: NA
J: TRBJ2-7
length: 13
CDR3: CAISEAQSYEQYF
DNA: TGTGCCATCAGTGAGGCCCAGTCCTACGAGCAGTACTTC

V: TRBV11-2
size: NA
D: NA
J: TRBJ1-3
length: 13
CDR3: CASSLPGSGTIYF
DNA: TGTGCCAGCAGCTTACCAGGCTCAGGGACCATATATTTT

V: TRBV4-2
size: NA
D: NA
J: TRBJ1-4
length: 15
CDR3: CASSPVNGADEKLFF
DNA: TGTGCCAGCAGCCCTGTGAACGGGGCGGATGAAAAACTGTTTTTT

V: TRBV12-3/TRBV12-4
size: NA
D: NA
J: TRBJ2-2
length: 15
CDR3: CASTPGSNSFEELFF
DNA: TGTGCCAGCACCCCGGGAAGCAACTCTTTCGAGGAGCTGTTTTTT

V: TRBV5-1
size: few
D: NA
J: TRBJ2-6
length: 13
CDR3: CAIKSSGANVLTF
DNA: TGCGCCATCAAGTCCTCTGGGGCCAACGTCCTGACTTTC

V: TRBV4-1
size: few
D: NA
J: TRBJ2-7
length: 15
CDR3: CASSQAGSGSYEQYF
DNA: TGCGCCAGCAGCCAAGCGGGTAGCGGTAGCTACGAGCAGTACTTC